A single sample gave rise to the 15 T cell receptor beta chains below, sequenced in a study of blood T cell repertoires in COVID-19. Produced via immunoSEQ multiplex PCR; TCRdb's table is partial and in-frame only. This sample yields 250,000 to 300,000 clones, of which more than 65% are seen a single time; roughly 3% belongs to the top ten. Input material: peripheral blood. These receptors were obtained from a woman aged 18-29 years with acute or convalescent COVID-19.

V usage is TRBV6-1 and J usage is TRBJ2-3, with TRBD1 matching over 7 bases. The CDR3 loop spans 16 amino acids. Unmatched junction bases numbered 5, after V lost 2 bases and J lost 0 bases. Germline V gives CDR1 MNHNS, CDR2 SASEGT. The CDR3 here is CASSENAGGSTDTQYF. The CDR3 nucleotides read TGTGCCAGCAGTGAAAATGCAGGGGGAAGCACAGATACGCAGTATTTT.

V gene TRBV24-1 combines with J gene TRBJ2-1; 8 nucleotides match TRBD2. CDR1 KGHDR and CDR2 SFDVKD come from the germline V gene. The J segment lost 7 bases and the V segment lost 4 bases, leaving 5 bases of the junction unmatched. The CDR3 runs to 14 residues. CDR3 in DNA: TGTGCCACCAGTGAGCGACGGGGGGGAAATGAGCAGTTCTTC. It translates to CATSERRGGNEQFF.

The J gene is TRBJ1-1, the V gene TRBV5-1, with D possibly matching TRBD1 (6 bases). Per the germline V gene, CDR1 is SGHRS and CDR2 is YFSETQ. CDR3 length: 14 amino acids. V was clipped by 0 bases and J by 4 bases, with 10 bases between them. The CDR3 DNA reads TGCGCCAGCAGCTTGGAGGGAGGGGGCACTGAAGCTTTCTTT. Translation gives CASSLEGGGTEAFF. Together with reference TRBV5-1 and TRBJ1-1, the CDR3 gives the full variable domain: KAGVTQTPRYLIKTRGQQVTLSCSPISGHRSVSWYQQTPGQGLQFLFEYFSETQRNKGNFPGRFSGRQFSNSRSEMNVSTLELGDSALYLCASSLEGGGTEAFFGQGTRLTVV.

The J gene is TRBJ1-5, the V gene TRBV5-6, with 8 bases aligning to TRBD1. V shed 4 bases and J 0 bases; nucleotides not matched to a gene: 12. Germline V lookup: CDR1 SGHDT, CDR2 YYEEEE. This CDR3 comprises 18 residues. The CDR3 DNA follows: TGTGCCAGCAGCCGGACAGGGCCTTGGGCATATAGCAATCAGCCCCAGCATTTT. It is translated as CASSRTGPWAYSNQPQHF.

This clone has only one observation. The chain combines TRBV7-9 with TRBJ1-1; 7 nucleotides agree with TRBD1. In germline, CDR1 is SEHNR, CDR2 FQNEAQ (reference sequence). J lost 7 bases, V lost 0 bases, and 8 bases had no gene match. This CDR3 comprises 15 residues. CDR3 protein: CASSLAAGQPIEAFF. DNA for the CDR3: TGTGCCAGCAGCTTAGCTGCGGGACAGCCAATTGAAGCTTTCTTT. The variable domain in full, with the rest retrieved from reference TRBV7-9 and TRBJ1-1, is DTGVSQNPRHKITKRGQNVTFRCDPISEHNRLYWYRQTLGQGPEFLTYFQNEAQLEKSRLLSDRFSAERPKGSFSTLEIQRTEQGDSAMYLCASSLAAGQPIEAFFGQGTRLTVV.

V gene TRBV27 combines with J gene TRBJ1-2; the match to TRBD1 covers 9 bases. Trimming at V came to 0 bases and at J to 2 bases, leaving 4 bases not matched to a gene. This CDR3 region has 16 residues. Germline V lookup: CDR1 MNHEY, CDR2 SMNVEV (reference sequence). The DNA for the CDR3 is TGTGCCAGCAGTTTATCCCAGGGACAGGGAAACTATGGCTACACCTTC. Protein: CASSLSQGQGNYGYTF.

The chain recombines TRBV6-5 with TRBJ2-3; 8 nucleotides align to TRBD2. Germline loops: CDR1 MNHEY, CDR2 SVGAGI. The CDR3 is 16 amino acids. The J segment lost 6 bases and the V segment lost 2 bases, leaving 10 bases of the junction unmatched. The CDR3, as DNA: TGTGCCAGCAGTTACAGACCCGGGACTAGTAGGGATACGCAGTATTTT. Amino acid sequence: CASSYRPGTSRDTQYF.

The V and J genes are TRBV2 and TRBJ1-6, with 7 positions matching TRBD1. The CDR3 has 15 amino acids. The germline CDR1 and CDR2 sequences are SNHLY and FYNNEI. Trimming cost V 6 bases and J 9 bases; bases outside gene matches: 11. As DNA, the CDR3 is TGTGCCAGCAGAGGGACAGCCTCTATAGGTTCACCCCTCCACTTT. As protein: CASRGTASIGSPLHF.

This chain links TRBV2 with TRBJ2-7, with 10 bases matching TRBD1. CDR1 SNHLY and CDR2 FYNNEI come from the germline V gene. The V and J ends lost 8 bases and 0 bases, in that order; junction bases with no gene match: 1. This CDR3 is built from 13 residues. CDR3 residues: CASRDRGSYEQYF. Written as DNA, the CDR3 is TGTGCCAGCCGGGACAGGGGCTCCTACGAGCAGTACTTC. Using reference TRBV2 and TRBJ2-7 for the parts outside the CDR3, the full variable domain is EPEVTQTPSHQVTQMGQEVILRCVPISNHLYFYWYRQILGQKVEFLVSFYNNEISEKSEIFDDQFSVERPDGSNFTLKIRSTKLEDSAMYFCASRDRGSYEQYFGPGTRLTVT.

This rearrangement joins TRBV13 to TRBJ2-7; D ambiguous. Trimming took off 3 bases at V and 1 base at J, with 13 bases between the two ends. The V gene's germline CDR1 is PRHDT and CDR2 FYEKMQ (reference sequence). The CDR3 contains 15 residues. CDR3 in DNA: TGTGCCAGCAGCTTGAGCTGGTCCCCATCCTACGAGCAGTACTTC. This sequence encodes CASSLSWSPSYEQYF.

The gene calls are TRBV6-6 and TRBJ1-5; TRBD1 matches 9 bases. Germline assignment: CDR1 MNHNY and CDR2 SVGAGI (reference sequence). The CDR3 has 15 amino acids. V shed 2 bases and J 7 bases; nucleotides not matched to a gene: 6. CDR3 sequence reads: CASSYPQGAKQPQHF. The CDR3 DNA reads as TGTGCCAGCAGTTACCCACAGGGGGCAAAACAGCCCCAGCATTTT.

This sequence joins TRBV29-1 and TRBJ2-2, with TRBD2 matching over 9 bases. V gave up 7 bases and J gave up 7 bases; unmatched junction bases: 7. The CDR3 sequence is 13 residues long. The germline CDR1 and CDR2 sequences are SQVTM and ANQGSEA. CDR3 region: CSAGTSFGGELFF. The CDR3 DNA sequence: TGCAGCGCCGGGACTAGCTTTGGCGGGGAGCTGTTTTTT.

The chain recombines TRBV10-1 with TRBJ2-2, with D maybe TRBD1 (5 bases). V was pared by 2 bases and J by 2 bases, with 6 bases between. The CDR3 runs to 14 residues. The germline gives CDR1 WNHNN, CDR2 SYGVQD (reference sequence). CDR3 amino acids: CASSEQGNTGELFF. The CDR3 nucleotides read TGCGCCAGCAGTGAGCAGGGCAACACCGGGGAGCTGTTTTTT.

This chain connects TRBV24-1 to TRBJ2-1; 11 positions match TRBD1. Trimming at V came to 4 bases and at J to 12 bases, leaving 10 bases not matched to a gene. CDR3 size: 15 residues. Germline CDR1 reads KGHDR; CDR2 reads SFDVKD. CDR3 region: CATSDSGTGGNRQFF. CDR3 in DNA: TGTGCCACCAGTGACTCCGGGACAGGGGGTAATAGGCAGTTCTTC.

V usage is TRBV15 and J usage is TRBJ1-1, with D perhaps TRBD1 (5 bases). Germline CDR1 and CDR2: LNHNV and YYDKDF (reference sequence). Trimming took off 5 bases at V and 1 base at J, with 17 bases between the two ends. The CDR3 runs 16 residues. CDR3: CATSRIAFDRNTEAFF. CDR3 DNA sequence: TGTGCCACCAGCCGAATAGCCTTTGACAGGAACACTGAAGCTTTCTTT.